This T cell receptor beta chain was captured by sequencing in a study of T cell clonality in common variable immunodeficiency. Whole-study results and caveats: Fewer deletions and N-nucleotide insertions were reportedly seen in common variable immunodeficiency TCR beta sequences.

The germline CDR1 and CDR2 sequences are SNHLY and FYNNEI. This CDR3 is built from 17 residues. Trimming removed 1 base from V and 1 base from J; junction bases left unmatched: 5. CVID and control samples used equivalent genomic DNA input. Clones were read by immunoSEQ multiplex PCR, and TCRdb kept only the in-frame ones, dropping some. Sampling found about 28,000 clones, none seen once. At least ten counts were recorded for this clone. What it binds is not known. The read ends 3 residues shy of where the CDR3 ends; the end is completed using the germline J gene. Aged about 9 to 64 years, CVID subjects averaged approximately 38 years old. Each donor provided about 5 to 8.5 ml of heparinized whole blood.

This chain uses TRBV2 with TRBJ2-1, with 9 nucleotides matching TRBD1. Sequenced: peripheral blood mononuclear cells. The clonotype was recovered from a human donor with common variable immunodeficiency. CDR3: CASSEEGTGSSYNEQFF. CDR3 bases read: TGTGCCAGCAGTGAAGAAGGGACAGGGAGTTCCTACAATGAG.